A single sample is the source of the 9 T cell receptor beta chains below, sequenced in a study of identical twins. TCRdb processed the 5' RACE reads anew with MiXCR; each CDR3 protein has one entry. The data contain hundreds of thousands of distinct CDR3 sequences, 12% of them singletons. This same sample was also part of a study on yellow fever vaccine responses in identical twins.

Material for sequencing was PBMCs. These receptors came from a young woman in good health.

This clonotype has more than one count but fewer than ten. The chain joins TRBV18 to TRBJ1-4; the D is unclear. V dropped 0 bases and J dropped 4 bases, with 12 bases sitting between them. CDR3 length: 16 residues. Germline V gene sequence: CDR1 KGHSH, CDR2 LQKENI. The CDR3 region is CASSPPGRIFNEKLFF. In nucleotides, the CDR3 is TGTGCCAGCTCACCACCGGGAAGGATATTTAATGAAAAACTGTTTTTT.

The chain joins TRBV7-9 to TRBJ2-5; D call uncertain. Germline V lookup: CDR1 SEHNR, CDR2 FQNEAQ (reference sequence). CDR3 length equals 13 residues. Trimming cost V 5 bases and J 1 base, with 8 bases left between them. The CDR3 region is CASSSPGQETQYF. The CDR3, as DNA: TGTGCCAGCAGCAGCCCGGGCCAAGAGACCCAGTACTTC.

The rearrangement joins TRBV6-2 or TRBV6-3 to TRBJ2-1, with 11 bases that match TRBD2. The V and J ends lost 4 bases and 3 bases, in that order; junction bases with no gene match: 11. The germline V gene has CDR1 MNHEY and CDR2 SVGEGT. The CDR3 sequence is 18 residues long. Here the CDR3 reads CASSSLTSGVGVYNEQFF. The DNA of the CDR3 is TGTGCCAGCAGTTCGTTGACTAGCGGGGTAGGGGTCTACAATGAGCAGTTCTTC.

This clonotype was counted a few times. The genes are TRBV15 and TRBJ2-1, with TRBD1 matching over 10 bases. The CDR3 is 14 residues long. Unmatched junction bases numbered 1, after V lost 8 bases and J lost 0 bases. Looked up from germline, CDR1 is LNHNV and CDR2 is YYDKDF (reference sequence). CDR3: CATGTGDSYNEQFF. CDR3 coding DNA: TGTGCCACCGGGACAGGGGACTCCTACAATGAGCAGTTCTTC.

The chain joins TRBV7-6 to TRBJ2-7; 9 bases align to TRBD2. V gave up 5 bases and J gave up 2 bases; unmatched junction bases: 4. This CDR3 has 14 residues. Germline-derived CDR1 and CDR2 are SGHVS and FNYEAQ. The CDR3 nucleotides are TGTGCCAGCAGCCGGACTAGCGAAACCTACGAGCAGTACTTC. Translated: CASSRTSETYEQYF.

This clonotype was counted many times. The chain employs TRBV6-1 and TRBJ2-1; TRBD2 matches at 8 bases. J was trimmed by 3 bases and V by 6 bases; bases with no gene match: 1. Germline-derived CDR1 and CDR2 are MNHNS and SASEGT. This CDR3 is 13 amino acids long. The CDR3 sequence is CASRAGGYNEQFF. CDR3 bases: TGTGCCAGCAGGGCGGGAGGCTACAATGAGCAGTTCTTC.

This clonotype appeared many times. This chain connects TRBV28 to TRBJ2-2, with a tentative D call TRBD2 (5 bases). The CDR3 runs to 13 residues. Between the trimmed V and J ends, which lost 3 bases and 6 bases, there was a span of 8 bases. In germline, CDR1 is MDHEN, CDR2 SYDVKM. CDR3 bases: TGTGCCAGCAGTTTCGAGGGAGCCGGGGAGCTGTTTTTT. This gives the protein CASSFEGAGELFF.

This clonotype appeared a few times. CDR3 bases: TGTGCCAGCACAGGGACAGGGTGGGGGCATGGCAATCAGCCCCAGCATTTT. As protein: CASTGTGWGHGNQPQHF. The genes are TRBV6-1 and TRBJ1-5; TRBD1 agrees at 9 bases. Per germline, CDR1 MNHNS and CDR2 SASEGT. The J segment lost 2 bases and the V segment lost 7 bases, leaving 12 bases of the junction unmatched. The CDR3 is made up of 17 amino acids.

This clonotype was observed a handful of times. V gene TRBV12-3 or TRBV12-4 combines with J gene TRBJ2-3; tentative D call: TRBD2 (6 bases). This CDR3 region has 17 residues. Trimming stripped 4 bases from V and 5 bases from J, with 22 bases between. The chain's CDR3 is CASSSWRAFIHKDTQYF. As DNA, the CDR3 is TGTGCCAGCAGTTCCTGGAGGGCTTTTATTCATAAAGATACGCAGTATTTT.